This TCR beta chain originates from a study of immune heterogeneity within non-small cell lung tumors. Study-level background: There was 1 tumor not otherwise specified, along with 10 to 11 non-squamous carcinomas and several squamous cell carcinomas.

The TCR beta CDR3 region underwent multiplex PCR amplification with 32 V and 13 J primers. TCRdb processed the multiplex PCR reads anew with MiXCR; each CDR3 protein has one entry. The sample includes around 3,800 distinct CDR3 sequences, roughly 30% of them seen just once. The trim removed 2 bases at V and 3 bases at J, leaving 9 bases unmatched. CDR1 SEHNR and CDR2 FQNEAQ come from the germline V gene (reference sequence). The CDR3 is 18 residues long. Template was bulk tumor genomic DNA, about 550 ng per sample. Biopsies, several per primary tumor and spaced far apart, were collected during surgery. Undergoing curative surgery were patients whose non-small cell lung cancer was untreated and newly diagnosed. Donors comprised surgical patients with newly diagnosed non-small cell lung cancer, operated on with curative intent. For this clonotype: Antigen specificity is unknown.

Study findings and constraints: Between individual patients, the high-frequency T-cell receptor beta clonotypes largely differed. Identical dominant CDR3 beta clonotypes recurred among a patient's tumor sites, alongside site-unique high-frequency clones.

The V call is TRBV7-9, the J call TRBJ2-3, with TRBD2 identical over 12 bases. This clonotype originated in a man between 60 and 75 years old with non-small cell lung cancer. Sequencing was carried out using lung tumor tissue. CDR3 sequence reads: CASSLTPSGRALTDTQYF. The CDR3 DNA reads TGTGCCAGCAGCTTAACCCCTAGCGGGAGGGCCCTTACAGATACGCAGTATTTT.